This TCR beta chain was sequenced for a study of siplizumab effects on memory and regulatory T cells. The study's findings and limits: The diversity of naive T cells seemed greater than that of memory cells, and their alloresponse contribution seemed major.

CDR3 length: 14 amino acids. Trimming removed 0 bases at V and 7 bases at J, with 10 bases between. CDR1 is SGDLS and CDR2 is YYNGEE in the germline V gene. Details on this clone: The antigen remains undetermined.

Some clones are missing from TCRdb's copy, which holds only in-frame ones; the method was immunoSEQ multiplex PCR. The table shows around 95,000 clones, with 75% to 95% occurring only once. The receptor comes from a human donor in good health. Sequencing was done on a sample of CD4+ T cells sorted from blood. The chain combines TRBV9 with TRBJ2-2, with D perhaps matching TRBD1 (6 bases). DNA of the CDR3: TGTGCCAGCAGCGTAGGGACAGTTTTCGGGGAGCTGTTTTTT. Its translation is CASSVGTVFGELFF.